The rows below give T cell receptor beta chains drawn from one sample of a study of human thymus T cells. TCRdb's table, derived via immunoSEQ multiplex PCR, lists solely in-frame clones and lacks some. The table has tens of thousands of clones, roughly 95% seen once; the top ten hold around 0.034%. Sequencing was performed on thymus tissue. These receptors came from a girl under two years old with a congenital heart defect but otherwise immunologically healthy. Each CDR3 is given with its conserved first and last residue. The D gene is left open where the match is weak. Where a row states a size, it is once, few, many or the class of an expanded clone; other rows omit it.

d_call	clone_size	v_call	cdr3_length	j_call	cdr3_nt	cdr3_aa
TRBD2	once	TRBV5-5	16	TRBJ2-7	TGTGCCAGCAGCTTGGGGGGACTAGCCCCTTTCTACGAGCAGTACTTC	CASSLGGLAPFYEQYF
TRBD2	.	TRBV28	17	TRBJ2-3	TGTGCCAGCAGTTTAAAGACTAGCGGGAGCTGCGCAGATACGCAGTATTTT	CASSLKTSGSCADTQYF
TRBD1	.	TRBV15	16	TRBJ2-3	TGTGCCACCAGCAGAGCCCGACAGGGGGCCACAGATACGCAGTATTTT	CATSRARQGATDTQYF
.	.	TRBV5-1	15	TRBJ2-7	TGCGCCAGCAGCTTTATAATAAAACCAACCTACGAGCAGTACTTC	CASSFIIKPTYEQYF
TRBD1	.	TRBV27	17	TRBJ1-4	TGTGCCAGCAGTTCTTACCCTCGGGACAGGGTCGATGAAAAACTGTTTTTT	CASSSYPRDRVDEKLFF
.	.	TRBV29-1	11	TRBJ2-7	TGCAGCGTTGGGATTTCCTACGAGCAGTACTTC	CSVGISYEQYF
.	.	TRBV6-5	14	TRBJ1-2	TGTGCCAGCACCCCCATGACCGCCCCGCATGGCTACACCTTC	CASTPMTAPHGYTF
.	.	TRBV7-6	17	TRBJ2-7	TGTGCCAGCAGCTTAGGGAGGCCGGGACCCAACACCTACGAGCAGTACTTC	CASSLGRPGPNTYEQYF
TRBD1	.	TRBV6-4	16	TRBJ1-3	TGTGCCAGCACATGGACAGGGCCCCGCTCTGGAAACACCATATATTTT	CASTWTGPRSGNTIYF
.	.	TRBV5-1	17	TRBJ2-5	TGCGCCAGCAGCTTGGCCATACAGGGCGGTTTCCAAGAGACCCAGTACTTC	CASSLAIQGGFQETQYF
.	.	TRBV5-4	15	TRBJ2-3	TGTGCCAGCAGCTATTGGGGGACCCGGGCGAATACGCAGTATTTT	CASSYWGTRANTQYF
TRBD2	.	TRBV5-1	18	TRBJ2-5	TGCGCCAGCAGCTTGTATTGTGTCCGGGAGGGTCCCCTCGTTCCCCAGTACTTC	CASSLYCVREGPLVPQYF
TRBD1	.	TRBV12-5	13	TRBJ1-2	TGTGCTAGTGGTTCCGACAGGGGAGGTGGCTACACCTTC	CASGSDRGGGYTF
.	.	TRBV30	16	TRBJ1-5	TGTGCCTGGCCCGTGGGGGGGGACAAGAGGGATCAGCCCCAGCATTTT	CAWPVGGDKRDQPQHF
.	.	TRBV7-9	16	TRBJ1-2	TGTGCCAGCAGCTTAGTACGGGGGAAAGGGGACTATGGCTACACCTTC	CASSLVRGKGDYGYTF
TRBD2	.	TRBV14	19	TRBJ2-1	TGTGCCAGCAGCCGGAGGCTAGCGGGAGTCGTCTCTAACTACAATGAGCAGTTCTTC	CASSRRLAGVVSNYNEQFF
.	.	TRBV25-1	15	TRBJ2-7	TGTGCCAGCAGTGAACGGGGCGGGCCCTCCTACGAGCAGTACTTC	CASSERGGPSYEQYF
.	.	TRBV7-9	12	TRBJ2-7	TGTGCCAGCAGCCTAGGGATTCTCGAGCAGTACTTC	CASSLGILEQYF
.	.	TRBV28	17	TRBJ1-2	TGTGCCAGCAGTTTCTGGGACCGAAGGCTTCTAAACTATGGCTACACCTTC	CASSFWDRRLLNYGYTF
.	.	TRBV21-1	16	TRBJ2-6	TGTGCCAGCTACCGGGACAGGGGCTCTGGGGCCAACGTCCTGACTTTC	CASYRDRGSGANVLTF
.	few	TRBV19	14	TRBJ1-1	TGTGCCAGTAGTATAAACGAGGGGAACACTGAAGCTTTCTTT	CASSINEGNTEAFF
TRBD1	.	TRBV27	13	TRBJ1-1	TGTGCCAGCAGGACAGGGGGAAACACTGAAGCTTTCTTT	CASRTGGNTEAFF
.	.	TRBV5-6	17	TRBJ1-4	TGTGCCAGCAGCTCACTCGGGGGCACCGCGACTAATGAAAAACTGTTTTTT	CASSSLGGTATNEKLFF
.	.	TRBV4-1	14	TRBJ2-1	TGCGCCAGCAGCCTCGTAGGGGCCTACAATGAGCAGTTCTTC	CASSLVGAYNEQFF
.	.	TRBV11-2	13	TRBJ1-1	TGTGCCAGCAGCCCATCGGGGAACACTGAAGCTTTCTTT	CASSPSGNTEAFF
.	.	TRBV7-9	17	TRBJ1-1	TGTGCCAGCAGCACGGGGGACATACCAACGCTGGGCACTGAAGCTTTCTTT	CASSTGDIPTLGTEAFF
.	.	TRBV28	14	TRBJ2-1	TGTGCCAGCAGCCTTCTAGGATCCTACAATGAGCAGTTCTTC	CASSLLGSYNEQFF
.	once	TRBV6-4	19	TRBJ2-2	TGTGCCAGCAGTATACCGATCCCCCGGACGAGCCAGAACACCGGGGAGCTGTTTTTT	CASSIPIPRTSQNTGELFF
.	.	TRBV18	16	TRBJ1-4	TGTGCCAGCTCACCACCCGCAGGGGCAACTAATGAAAAACTGTTTTTT	CASSPPAGATNEKLFF
TRBD1	.	TRBV5-1	17	TRBJ1-1	TGCGCCAGCAGCTTTCAAACAGGGGATGGGGTGAACACTGAAGCTTTCTTT	CASSFQTGDGVNTEAFF
.	.	TRBV13	10	TRBJ1-2	TGTGACAGCAGCTTAGACGGCTACACCTTC	CDSSLDGYTF
.	.	TRBV4-2	16	TRBJ2-1	TGTGCCAGCATCTCAGGGACCCTCGGAGGTAATTCGGAGCAGTTCTTC	CASISGTLGGNSEQFF
.	.	TRBV5-1	13	TRBJ1-2	TGCGCCAGCACCACCCCCGGGGACTATGGCTACACCTTC	CASTTPGDYGYTF
TRBD1	.	TRBV28	17	TRBJ2-5	TGTGCCAGCAGTTTATTCAGCGGGACAGGGAGGGGGGAGACCCAGTACTTC	CASSLFSGTGRGETQYF
TRBD2	.	TRBV9	21	TRBJ2-1	TGTGCCAGCAGCGTAGAATCAGGGGGACTAGCGGGAGAAAGGAACCGGAATGAGCAGTTCTTC	CASSVESGGLAGERNRNEQFF
.	.	TRBV10-3	17	TRBJ2-7	TGTGCCATCAGTCCGAGGGGTCCACCCGGGACCTTCATCAGGCAGTACTTC	CAISPRGPPGTFIRQYF
.	.	TRBV15	14	TRBJ2-2	TGTGCCACCAGCAGAGATATAGGAGCAGGGGAGCTGTTTTTT	CATSRDIGAGELFF
.	.	TRBV28	13	TRBJ2-7	TGTGCCAGCAGACCCTTGGAAGCCTACGAGCAGTACTTC	CASRPLEAYEQYF
.	.	TRBV27	16	TRBJ2-3	TGTGCCAGCAGTTTATTGGGAGAGCGGAGCACAGATACGCAGTATTTT	CASSLLGERSTDTQYF
.	.	TRBV7-9	15	TRBJ1-4	TGTGCCAGCAGCCGCGGACGGATGGAGGAAGAAAAACTGTTTTTT	CASSRGRMEEEKLFF
.	few	TRBV27	23	TRBJ2-3	TGTGCCAGCAGCTACTTTGGAGTGGGGCTAAAGGTAGCGGATCCCACTTTCACAGATACGCAGTATTTT	CASSYFGVGLKVADPTFTDTQYF
.	.	TRBV29-1	11	TRBJ2-7	TGCAGCGTTGGGTCTCCGGGGGCCCCGGACTTC	CSVGSPGAPDF
.	.	TRBV5-8	14	TRBJ2-3	TGTGCCAGCAGCTTCCGGACTAGCACAGATACGCAGTATTTT	CASSFRTSTDTQYF
.	.	TRBV4-1	15	TRBJ2-7	TGCGCCAGCAGCCAACCGTCCGGTTTGGGCTACGAGCAGTACTTC	CASSQPSGLGYEQYF
.	.	TRBV7-2	15	TRBJ2-7	TGTGCCAGCAGCTTAGGGGGACAACTTAGAATTGGGCAGTACTTC	CASSLGGQLRIGQYF
.	.	TRBV7-2	14	TRBJ1-1	TGTGCCAGCAGCTTATGGGCAGGTGGGGGGGAAGCTTTCTTT	CASSLWAGGGEAFF
TRBD1	.	TRBV10-1	19	TRBJ2-4	TGCGCCAGCAGGGGGATCACAGGGGTCCTCAAACTGGCCAAAAACATTCAGTACTTC	CASRGITGVLKLAKNIQYF
TRBD2	.	TRBV4-1	17	TRBJ2-3	TGCGCCAGCAGCCCTGCCGGGACTAGCGGGAGGAGGGATACGCAGTATTTT	CASSPAGTSGRRDTQYF
TRBD1	.	TRBV2	15	TRBJ1-5	TGTGCCAGCAGTCGCACAGGGGGAGAAAGTCAGCCCCAGCATTTT	CASSRTGGESQPQHF
TRBD2	.	TRBV7-8	14	TRBJ2-7	TGTGCCAGCAGCCTTACTAGCGGGGCCTACGAGCAGTACTTC	CASSLTSGAYEQYF
.	.	TRBV9	16	TRBJ2-1	TGTGCCAGCAGCGTAGGAAGAGTACCGAACTACAATGAGCAGTTCTTC	CASSVGRVPNYNEQFF
.	.	TRBV4-3	17	TRBJ2-4	TGCGCCAGCAGCCAAGAGCTGCCTGGACTAGCCAAAAACATTCAGTACTTC	CASSQELPGLAKNIQYF
.	.	TRBV5-8	14	TRBJ1-4	TGTGCCAGCAGCCTCACAGAAATTAATGAAAAACTGTTTTTT	CASSLTEINEKLFF